Following are 10 T cell receptor beta chains from one sample sequenced in a study of early stage breast cancer tumors. The table came from immunoSEQ multiplex PCR; TCRdb's copy has only in-frame clones and leaves some out. Of some 70,000 clones detected, more than 60% appear once; the ten largest clones hold approximately 3.7%. Sample: blood. The receptors were sampled from a person between 55 and 69 years old with breast cancer.

V gene TRBV11-2 combines with J gene TRBJ2-7; weak D call: TRBD1 (6 bases). CDR3 length: 15 residues. V was pared by 5 bases and J by 3 bases, with 17 bases between. The germline gives CDR1 SGHAT, CDR2 FQNNGV. The CDR3: CASSRNRDNFYEQYF. The CDR3 DNA reads TGTGCCAGCAGCCGGAACCGGGACAATTTCTACGAGCAGTACTTC.

For this clone: Here the CDR3 omits its conserved ending phenylalanine or tryptophan, so a read error is the likely source. It is unclear where the CDR3 begins or ends on the DNA, so no DNA is shown, and the CDR3 is as TCRdb lists it. CDR3 loop: CASSATISEYTLQ. This rearrangement joins TRBV6-6 to TRBJ2-7; the table gives TRBD2 as D, unverified against the DNA. The CDR3 has 13 amino acids, counting both end residues. Germline V lookup: CDR1 MNHNY, CDR2 SVGAGI (reference sequence).

The V gene is TRBV9, the J gene TRBJ2-5; D may match TRBD1 or TRBD2 (6 bases each). From germline, CDR1 is SGDLS and CDR2 YYNGEE. Trimming took off 6 bases at V and 2 bases at J, with 14 bases between the two ends. The CDR3 has 14 amino acids. CDR3 loop: CASTVGGLQETQYF. DNA of the CDR3: TGTGCCAGCACTGTGGGGGGCCTTCAAGAGACCCAGTACTTC.

The chain couples TRBV4-1 to TRBJ2-5; 14 bases agree with TRBD2. This CDR3 has 18 amino acids. Per the germline V gene, CDR1 is MGHRA and CDR2 is YSYEKL. The trim removed 3 bases at V and 5 bases at J, leaving 11 bases unmatched. The CDR3 reads CASSQGGTSGGPEETQYF. CDR3 bases: TGCGCCAGCAGCCAGGGCGGGACTAGCGGGGGACCCGAGGAGACCCAGTACTTC.

The CDR3 is CASSLILGGSGYTF. CDR3 nucleotides: TGTGCCAGCAGCTTAATTCTGGGAGGGAGTGGCTACACCTTC. This chain uses TRBV11-2 with TRBJ1-2; D ambiguous. V lost 2 bases and J 7 bases, leaving 14 bases between the germline ends. This CDR3 spans 14 amino acids. Germline CDR1 SGHAT, CDR2 FQNNGV.

V gene TRBV5-1 combines with J gene TRBJ2-1, with 7 bases fitting TRBD1. Germline trimming cut 5 bases from V and 9 bases from J; bases unmatched to any gene: 17. Germline V CDR1 and CDR2: SGHRS, YFSETQ. CDR3 length equals 16 residues. The CDR3 DNA reads TGCGCCAGCAGTCGAGAGCCGGGACAGCCGAGAAGTGAGCAGTTCTTC. Translation gives CASSREPGQPRSEQFF.

This clone was observed once. The chain uses TRBV6-6 and TRBJ2-5; 8 bases map to TRBD1. The CDR3 sequence is 16 residues long. V dropped 6 bases and J dropped 1; count of bases not matched to a gene: 10. The V gene's germline CDR1 is MNHNY and CDR2 SVGAGI (reference sequence). CDR3 in DNA: TGTGCCAGCAGCCACCGGAATACAGGGGGCCAAGAGACCCAGTACTTC. Amino acids: CASSHRNTGGQETQYF.

With respect to this clone: The junction shows a germline mismatch at one end, possibly a read error. The rearrangement uses TRBV7-8 and TRBJ2-1; 9 bases match TRBD2. CDR3 size: 12 residues. CDR1 is SGHVS and CDR2 is FQNEAQ in the germline V gene. CDR3 nucleotides: TGTGCCAGCAGCCTAGCGGGGTTTGGGCAGTTCTTC. The encoded protein is CASSLAGFGQFF. Variable domain in full (rest from reference TRBV7-8 and TRBJ2-1): GAGVSQSPRYKVAKRGQDVALRCDPISGHVSLFWYQQALGQGPEFLTYFQNEAQLDKSGLPSDRFFAERPEGSVSTLKIQRTQQEDSAVYLCASSLAGFGQFFGPGTRLTVL.

The rearrangement uses TRBV5-1 and TRBJ2-5, with TRBD2 matching 8 bases. Germline V gene data show CDR1 as SGHRS and CDR2 as YFSETQ. There are 15 residues in the CDR3. Trimming took 4 bases from V and 2 from J; bases not matched to a gene: 7. The CDR3 here is CASSLSSGSQETQYF. The CDR3 DNA sequence: TGCGCCAGCAGCCTCTCCAGCGGGAGTCAAGAGACCCAGTACTTC.

This rearrangement joins TRBV27 to TRBJ1-5; a possible D gene is TRBD1 (5 bases). The ends were cut back, 0 bases at V and 4 bases at J, with 13 bases in the middle. The CDR3 contains 16 residues. The V gene's germline CDR1 is MNHEY and CDR2 SMNVEV (reference sequence). The DNA of the CDR3 is TGTGCCAGCAGTTTATCGCCGGGGGGAAAGAATCAGCCCCAGCATTTT. Protein sequence: CASSLSPGGKNQPQHF.